The clone carrying this T cell receptor (beta chain) was seen a single time. The antigen remains undetermined. This record belongs to a study of cytomegalovirus exposure and HLA in healthy donors. PCR involved 60 Vbeta and 13 Jbeta primers. Sequencing used immunoSEQ multiplex PCR; TCRdb keeps in-frame clones, though not all of them. The repertoire holds 95,000 to 150,000 clones, about 80% seen once, with 1.5% in the top ten. The study, taken as a whole, reports: A further, later analysis showed that HLA-associated TCR beta chains (compared with equally common others) were more clonally expanded. CMV serostatus alone was available as immune exposure information. While the bulk of TCR sequences proved rare, some public TCRs turned up in many donors. Rates of TCR association differed by HLA locus in a later analysis, with DRB1 highest and HLA-C lowest.

CDR3 length equals 18 residues. Unmatched junction bases numbered 21, after V lost 4 bases and J lost 7 bases. Germline V gene data show CDR1 as GTSNPN and CDR2 as SVGIG (reference sequence). This clonotype was obtained from a woman younger than 35 in good health and CMV-seronegative. The chain couples TRBV30 to TRBJ1-4, with TRBD1 matching 7 bases. Sample: PBMCs. Here the CDR3 DNA reads TGTGCCTGGACCGGAGTGCTGGAAACAGGGGAGTTGGGTGAAAAACTGTTTTTT. Its translation: CAWTGVLETGELGEKLFF.